In this sample, the clone carrying this TCR beta chain turned up many times. What it recognizes is unknown. A J-beta primer mix and a sample-barcoded 5' primer were used in a second PCR of roughly 6 to 12 cycles. A 12-random-nucleotide template-switch adaptor tagged each cDNA molecule. Each CDR3 protein is one row after TCRdb ran MiXCR on the 5' RACE reads. The sample has 910,000 or so distinct CDR3 sequences, roughly 51% seen once. Trimming took off 7 bases at V and 4 bases at J, with 14 bases between the two ends. This CDR3 has 13 residues. Germline CDR1 is MNHGY and CDR2 is SAAAGT. The record originates from a study of blood T cells in healthy people across ages. General study results and limits: In long-lived donors, naive CD4+ cell counts and diversity exceeded those of aged donors. The fall in TCR beta diversity per million T cells was roughly linear with age.

This TCR was sampled from a woman aged 55-69 years in good health. The chain is built from TRBV6-8 and TRBJ2-7; D could derive from TRBD1 or TRBD2 (5 bases each). Material for sequencing was blood. The CDR3 region is CASTRRGAYEQYF. The CDR3 DNA is TGTGCCAGCACCAGACGGGGCGCTTACGAGCAGTACTTC.